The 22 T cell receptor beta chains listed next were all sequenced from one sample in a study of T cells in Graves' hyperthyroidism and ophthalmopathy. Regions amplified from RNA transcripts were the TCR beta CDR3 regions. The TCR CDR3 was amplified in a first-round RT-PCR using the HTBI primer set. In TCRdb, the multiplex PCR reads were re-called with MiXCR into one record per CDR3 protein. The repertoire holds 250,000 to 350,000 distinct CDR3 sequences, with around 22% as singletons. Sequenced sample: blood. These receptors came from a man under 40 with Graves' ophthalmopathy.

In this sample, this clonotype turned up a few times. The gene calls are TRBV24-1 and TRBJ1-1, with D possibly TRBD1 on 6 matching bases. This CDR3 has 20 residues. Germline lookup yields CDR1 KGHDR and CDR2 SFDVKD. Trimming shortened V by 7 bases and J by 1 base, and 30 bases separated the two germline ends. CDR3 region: CATRRPGRVGKGGTNTEAFF. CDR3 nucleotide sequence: TGTGCCACCAGGAGGCCGGGCAGGGTCGGAAAAGGGGGGACGAACACTGAAGCTTTCTTT.

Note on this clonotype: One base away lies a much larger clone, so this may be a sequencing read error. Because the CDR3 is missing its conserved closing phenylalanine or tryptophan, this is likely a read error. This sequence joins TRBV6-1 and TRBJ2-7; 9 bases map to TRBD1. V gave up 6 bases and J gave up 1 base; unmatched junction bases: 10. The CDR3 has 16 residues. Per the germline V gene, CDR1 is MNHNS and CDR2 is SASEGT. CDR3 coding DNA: TGTGCCAGCAGGGACCGGGACAGGGCGACGTCCTACGAGCAGTACTCC. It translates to CASRDRDRATSYEQYS.

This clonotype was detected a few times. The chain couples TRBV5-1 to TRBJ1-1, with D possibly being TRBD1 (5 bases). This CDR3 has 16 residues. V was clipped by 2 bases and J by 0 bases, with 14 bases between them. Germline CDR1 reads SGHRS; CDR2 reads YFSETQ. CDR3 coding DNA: TGCGCCAGCAGCTTCTGGCGGGGACCACTGAACACTGAAGCTTTCTTT. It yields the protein CASSFWRGPLNTEAFF.

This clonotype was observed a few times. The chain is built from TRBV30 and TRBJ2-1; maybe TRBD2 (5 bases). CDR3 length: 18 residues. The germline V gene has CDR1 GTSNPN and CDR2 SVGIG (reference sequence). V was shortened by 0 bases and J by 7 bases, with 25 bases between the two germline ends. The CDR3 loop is CAWSVPPRWERNDNEQFF. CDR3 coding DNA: TGTGCCTGGAGTGTACCTCCTAGATGGGAGCGGAATGATAATGAGCAGTTCTTC. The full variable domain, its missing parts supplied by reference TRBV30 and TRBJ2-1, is SQTIHQWPATLVQPVGSPLSLECTVEGTSNPNLYWYRQAAGRGLQLLFYSVGIGQISSEVPQNLSASRPQDRQFILSSKKLLLSDSGFYLCAWSVPPRWERNDNEQFFGPGTRLTVL.

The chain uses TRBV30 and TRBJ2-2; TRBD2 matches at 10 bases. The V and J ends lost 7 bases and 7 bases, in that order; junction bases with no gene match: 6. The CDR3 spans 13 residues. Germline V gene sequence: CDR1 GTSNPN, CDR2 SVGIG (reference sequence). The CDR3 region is CAYIAGGGGELFF. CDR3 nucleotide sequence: TGTGCCTACATAGCGGGAGGCGGCGGGGAGCTGTTTTTT.

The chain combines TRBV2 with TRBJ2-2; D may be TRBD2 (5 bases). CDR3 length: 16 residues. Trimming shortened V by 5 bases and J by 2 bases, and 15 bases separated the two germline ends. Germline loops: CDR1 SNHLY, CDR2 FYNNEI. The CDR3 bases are TGTGCCAGCAGTTCCGGGATTACCACCAACACCGGGGAGCTGTTTTTT. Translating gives CASSSGITTNTGELFF.

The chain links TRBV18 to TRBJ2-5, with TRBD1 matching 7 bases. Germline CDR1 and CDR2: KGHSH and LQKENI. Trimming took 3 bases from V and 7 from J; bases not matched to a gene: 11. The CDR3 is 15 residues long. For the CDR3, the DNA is TGTGCCAGCTCACCGAGGGCAGGGGGAAAGTCGACCCAGTACTTC. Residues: CASSPRAGGKSTQYF.

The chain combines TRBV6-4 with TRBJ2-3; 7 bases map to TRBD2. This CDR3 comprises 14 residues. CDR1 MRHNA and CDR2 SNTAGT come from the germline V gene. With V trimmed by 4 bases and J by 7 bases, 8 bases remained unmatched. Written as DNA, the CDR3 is TGTGCCAGCAGTGCCGTCTCGAGCGGGAATACGCAGTATTTT. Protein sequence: CASSAVSSGNTQYF.

The CDR3 DNA reads TGTGCCAGTAGTATCAGAGATAGCAATCAGCCCCAGCATTTT. This codes for CASSIRDSNQPQHF. The gene calls are TRBV19 and TRBJ1-5; D remains unclear. The V gene's germline CDR1 is LNHDA and CDR2 SQIVND (reference sequence). V dropped 3 bases and J dropped 0 bases, with 6 bases sitting between them. The CDR3 consists of 14 residues. The whole variable domain, remainder taken from reference TRBV19 and TRBJ1-5, is DGGITQSPKYLFRKEGQNVTLSCEQNLNHDAMYWYRQDPGQGLRLIYYSQIVNDFQKGDIAEGYSVSREKKESFPLTVTSAQKNPTAFYLCASSIRDSNQPQHFGDGTRLSIL.

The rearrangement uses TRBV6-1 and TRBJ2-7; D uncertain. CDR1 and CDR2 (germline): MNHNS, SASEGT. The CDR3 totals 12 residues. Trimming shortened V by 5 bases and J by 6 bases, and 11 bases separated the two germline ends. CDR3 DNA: TGTGCCAGCAGTTCGATCTCATCCGAGCAGTACTTC. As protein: CASSSISSEQYF.

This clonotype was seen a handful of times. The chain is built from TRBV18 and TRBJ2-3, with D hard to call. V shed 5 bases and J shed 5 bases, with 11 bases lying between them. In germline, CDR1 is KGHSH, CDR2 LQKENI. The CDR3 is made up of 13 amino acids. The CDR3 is CASSSSLGDTQYF. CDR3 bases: TGTGCCAGCTCAAGTAGCCTCGGAGATACGCAGTATTTT.

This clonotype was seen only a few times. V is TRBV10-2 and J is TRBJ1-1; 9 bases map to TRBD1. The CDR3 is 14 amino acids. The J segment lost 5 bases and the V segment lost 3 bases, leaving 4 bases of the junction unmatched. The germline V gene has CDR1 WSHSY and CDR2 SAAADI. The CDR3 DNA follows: TGCGCCAGCAGTGAACAGGGGGCGCGGACTGAAGCTTTCTTT. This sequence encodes CASSEQGARTEAFF.

CDR3 nucleotide sequence: TGCGCCAGCAGTGACCCCACACAGGGCTCTGGAAACACCATATATTTT. This sequence encodes CASSDPTQGSGNTIYF. The genes are TRBV10-2 and TRBJ1-3, with D possibly matching TRBD1 (6 bases). The germline CDR1 and CDR2 sequences are WSHSY and SAAADI. Trimming took off 3 bases at V and 0 bases at J, with 12 bases between the two ends. There are 16 residues in the CDR3.

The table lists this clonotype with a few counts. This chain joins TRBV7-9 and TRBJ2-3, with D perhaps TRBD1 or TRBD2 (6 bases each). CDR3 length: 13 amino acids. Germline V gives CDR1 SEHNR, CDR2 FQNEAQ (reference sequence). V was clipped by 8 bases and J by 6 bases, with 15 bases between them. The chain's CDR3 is CASLTRGADTQYF. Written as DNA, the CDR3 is TGTGCCAGCCTCACTAGGGGGGCCGATACGCAGTATTTT.

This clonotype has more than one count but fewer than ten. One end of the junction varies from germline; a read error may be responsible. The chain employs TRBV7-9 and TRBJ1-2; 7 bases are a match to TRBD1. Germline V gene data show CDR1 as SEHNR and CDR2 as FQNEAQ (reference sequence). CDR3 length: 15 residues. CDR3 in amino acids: CAGSLSGGPNYGYTF. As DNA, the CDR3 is TGTGCCGGCAGCTTGTCAGGGGGACCCAACTATGGCTACACCTTC.

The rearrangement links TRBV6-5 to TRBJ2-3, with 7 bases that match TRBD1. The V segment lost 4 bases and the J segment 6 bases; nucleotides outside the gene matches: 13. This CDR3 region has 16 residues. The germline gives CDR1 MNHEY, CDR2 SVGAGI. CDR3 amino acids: CASSSTGVLGSDTQYF. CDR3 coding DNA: TGTGCCAGCAGTTCCACAGGGGTCCTAGGCTCGGATACGCAGTATTTT.

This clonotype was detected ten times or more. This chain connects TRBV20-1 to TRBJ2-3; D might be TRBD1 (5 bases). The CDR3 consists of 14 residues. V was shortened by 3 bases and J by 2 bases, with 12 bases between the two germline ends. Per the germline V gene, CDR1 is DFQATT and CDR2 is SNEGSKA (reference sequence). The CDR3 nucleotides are TGCAGTGCTAGTGGGGCCAGAACCACAGATACGCAGTATTTT. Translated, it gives CSASGARTTDTQYF.

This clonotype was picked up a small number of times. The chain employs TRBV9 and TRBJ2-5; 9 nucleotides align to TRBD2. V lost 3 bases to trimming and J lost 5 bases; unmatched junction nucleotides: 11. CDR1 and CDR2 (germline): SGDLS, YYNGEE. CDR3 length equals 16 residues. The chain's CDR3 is CASSESGTSLEETQYF. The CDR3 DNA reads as TGTGCCAGCAGCGAATCTGGGACTAGCCTTGAGGAGACCCAGTACTTC.

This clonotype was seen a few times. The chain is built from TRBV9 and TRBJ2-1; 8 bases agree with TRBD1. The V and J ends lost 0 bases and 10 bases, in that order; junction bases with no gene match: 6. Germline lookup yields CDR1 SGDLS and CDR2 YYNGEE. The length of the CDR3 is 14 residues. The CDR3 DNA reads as TGTGCCAGCAGCGTAGGGGTTGGGGACAGGGAGCAGTTCTTC. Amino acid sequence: CASSVGVGDREQFF.

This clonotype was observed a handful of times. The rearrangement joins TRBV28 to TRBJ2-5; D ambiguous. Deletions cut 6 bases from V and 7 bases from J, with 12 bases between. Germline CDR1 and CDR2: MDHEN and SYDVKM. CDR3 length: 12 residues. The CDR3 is CASSRNLGTQYF. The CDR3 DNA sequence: TGTGCCAGCAGCCGTAATTTGGGGACCCAGTACTTC.

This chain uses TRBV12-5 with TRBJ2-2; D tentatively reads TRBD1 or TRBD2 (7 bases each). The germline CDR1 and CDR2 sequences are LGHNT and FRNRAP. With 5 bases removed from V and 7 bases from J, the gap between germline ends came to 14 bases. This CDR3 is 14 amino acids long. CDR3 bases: TGTGCTAGTGGTCGACAGGGAGGGAACGGGGAGCTGTTTTTT. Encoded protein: CASGRQGGNGELFF.

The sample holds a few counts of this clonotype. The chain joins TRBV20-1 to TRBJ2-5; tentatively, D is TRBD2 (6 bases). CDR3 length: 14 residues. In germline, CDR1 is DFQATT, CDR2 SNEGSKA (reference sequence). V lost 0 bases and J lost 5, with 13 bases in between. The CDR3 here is CSAREGGVGETQYF. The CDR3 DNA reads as TGCAGTGCTAGAGAAGGAGGGGTGGGGGAGACCCAGTACTTC.